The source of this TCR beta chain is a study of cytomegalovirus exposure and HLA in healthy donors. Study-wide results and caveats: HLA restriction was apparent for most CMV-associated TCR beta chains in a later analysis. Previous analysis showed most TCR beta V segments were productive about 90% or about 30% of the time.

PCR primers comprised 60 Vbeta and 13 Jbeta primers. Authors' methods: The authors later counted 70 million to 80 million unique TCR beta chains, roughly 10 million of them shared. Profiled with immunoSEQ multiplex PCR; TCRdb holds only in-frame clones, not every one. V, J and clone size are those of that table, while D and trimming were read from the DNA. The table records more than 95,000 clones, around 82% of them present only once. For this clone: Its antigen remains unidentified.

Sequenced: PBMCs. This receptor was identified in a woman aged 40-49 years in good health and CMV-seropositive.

The CDR3 protein is CASSRLAGGAGELFF. The CDR3 nucleotides read TGTGCCAGCAGCCGACTAGCGGGAGGGGCCGGGGAGCTGTTTTTT. The genes are TRBV11-1 and TRBJ2-2; 14 positions agree with TRBD2. V was clipped by 5 bases and J by 6 bases; unmatched bases: 2. The CDR3 is 15 amino acids. The germline gives CDR1 SGHAT, CDR2 FQDESV (reference sequence).